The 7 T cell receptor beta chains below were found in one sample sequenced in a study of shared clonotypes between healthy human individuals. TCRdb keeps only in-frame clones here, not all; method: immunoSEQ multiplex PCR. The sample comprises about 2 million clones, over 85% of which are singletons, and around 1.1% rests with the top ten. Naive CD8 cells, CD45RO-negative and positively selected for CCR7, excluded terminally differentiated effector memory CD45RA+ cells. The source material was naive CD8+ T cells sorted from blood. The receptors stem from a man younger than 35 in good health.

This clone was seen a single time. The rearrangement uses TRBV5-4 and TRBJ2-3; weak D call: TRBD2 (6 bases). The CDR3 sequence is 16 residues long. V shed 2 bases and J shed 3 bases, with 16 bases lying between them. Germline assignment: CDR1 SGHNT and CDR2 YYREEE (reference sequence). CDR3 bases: TGTGCCAGCAGCTTCTTGGGGGGTGCCAATACAGATACGCAGTATTTT. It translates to CASSFLGGANTDTQYF.

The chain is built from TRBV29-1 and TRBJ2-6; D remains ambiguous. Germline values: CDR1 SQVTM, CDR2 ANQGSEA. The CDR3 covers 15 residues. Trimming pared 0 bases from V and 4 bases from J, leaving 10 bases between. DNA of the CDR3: TGCAGCGTTGAAGATCCACGGCTAGGGGCCAACGTCCTGACTTTC. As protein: CSVEDPRLGANVLTF.

The CDR3 DNA sequence: TGTGCCAGCAGTTCAAGGACTCTGTGGAATGAGCAGTTCTTC. Protein sequence: CASSSRTLWNEQFF. The chain couples TRBV6-5 to TRBJ2-1; a weak D match, TRBD2 (5 bases). V gave up 4 bases and J gave up 7 bases, with 14 bases separating them. The CDR3 runs to 14 residues. Germline lookup yields CDR1 MNHEY and CDR2 SVGAGI.

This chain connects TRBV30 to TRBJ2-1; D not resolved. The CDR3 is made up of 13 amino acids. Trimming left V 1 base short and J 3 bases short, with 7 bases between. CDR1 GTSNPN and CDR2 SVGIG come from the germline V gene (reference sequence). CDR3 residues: CAWSAGNYNEQFF. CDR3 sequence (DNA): TGTGCCTGGAGTGCTGGGAACTACAATGAGCAGTTCTTC.

Written as DNA, the CDR3 is TGTGCCAGCAGTTTAGGGACAGGGGGCAACATGGAGACCCAGTACTTC. Amino acids: CASSLGTGGNMETQYF. The J gene is TRBJ2-5, the V gene TRBV27; 12 nucleotides agree with TRBD1. CDR1 MNHEY and CDR2 SMNVEV come from the germline V gene (reference sequence). J was trimmed by 5 bases and V by 2 bases; bases with no gene match: 6. The CDR3 length is 16 residues.

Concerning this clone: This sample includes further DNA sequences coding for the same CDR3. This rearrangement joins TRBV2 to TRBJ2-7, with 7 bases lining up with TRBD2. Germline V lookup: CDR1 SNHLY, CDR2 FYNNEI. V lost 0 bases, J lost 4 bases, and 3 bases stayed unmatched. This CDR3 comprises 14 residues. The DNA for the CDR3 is TGTGCCAGCAGTGAAGCAGGGACTACGTACGAGCAGTACTTC. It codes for CASSEAGTTYEQYF.

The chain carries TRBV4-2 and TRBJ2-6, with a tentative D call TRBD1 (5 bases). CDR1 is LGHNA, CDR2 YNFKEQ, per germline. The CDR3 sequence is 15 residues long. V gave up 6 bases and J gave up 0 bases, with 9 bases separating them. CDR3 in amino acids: CASRLDNSGANVLTF. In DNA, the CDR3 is TGTGCCAGCAGGTTGGACAACTCTGGGGCCAACGTCCTGACTTTC.